These 15 T cell receptor beta chains originate from one sample sequenced in a study of shared clonotypes between healthy human individuals. The method was immunoSEQ multiplex PCR; TCRdb's version includes in-frame clones alone and lacks a portion of them. The data hold roughly 2 million clones, with about 95% observed a single time. The sequencing input was naive CD4+ T cells sorted from blood. This sample's subset: CD45RA+ positively selected. These TCRs come from a man between 18 and 35 years old in good health.

The chain links TRBV5-1 to TRBJ2-5; 7 bases agree with TRBD1. This CDR3 contains 15 residues. CDR1 is SGHRS, CDR2 YFSETQ, per germline. V gave up 4 bases and J gave up 1 base; unmatched junction bases: 7. CDR3 in DNA: TGCGCCAGCAGCAGAAGCCGGGACAGCCAAGAGACCCAGTACTTC. Protein sequence: CASSRSRDSQETQYF.

The chain combines TRBV30 with TRBJ2-2; the D call may be TRBD1 or TRBD2 (5 bases each). This CDR3 has 14 amino acids. Trimming pared 5 bases from V and 0 bases from J, leaving 10 bases between. Germline V lookup: CDR1 GTSNPN, CDR2 SVGIG (reference sequence). DNA for the CDR3: TGTGCCTGGGCCTCGGGGCCGAACACCGGGGAGCTGTTTTTT. Encoded protein: CAWASGPNTGELFF.

The chain has TRBV6-1 and TRBJ1-3, with D perhaps matching TRBD1 (5 bases). Per germline, CDR1 MNHNS and CDR2 SASEGT. The V end was cut by 2 bases, the J end by 4 bases, with 12 bases between. The CDR3 spans 15 residues. The chain's CDR3 is CASSEFRVAGNTIYF. The CDR3 bases are TGTGCCAGCAGTGAATTCAGGGTAGCGGGAAACACCATATATTTT.

V gene TRBV7-2 combines with J gene TRBJ2-5; no definite D call. CDR3 length: 12 amino acids. Germline loops: CDR1 SGHTA, CDR2 FQGNSA. V lost 5 bases to trimming and J lost 5 bases, with 9 bases between them. The CDR3 region has the DNA TGTGCCAGCAGCCGGGCCGGGGAGACCCAGTACTTC. Translation gives CASSRAGETQYF.

V is TRBV7-9 and J is TRBJ2-3; TRBD2 aligns across 10 bases. The CDR3 contains 19 residues. Germline CDR1 and CDR2: SEHNR and FQNEAQ (reference sequence). V dropped 5 bases and J dropped 0; count of bases not matched to a gene: 14. The CDR3 sequence is CASSTAGLAEGPSTDTQYF. Written as DNA, the CDR3 is TGTGCCAGCAGCACCGCTGGACTAGCGGAGGGGCCTAGCACAGATACGCAGTATTTT.

This sequence joins TRBV4-1 and TRBJ2-5, with 10 bases identical to TRBD2. The CDR3 runs to 17 residues. Germline CDR1 and CDR2: MGHRA and YSYEKL. V was clipped by 1 base and J by 2 bases; unmatched bases: 7. CDR3 protein: CASSQAPGLASQETQYF. CDR3 sequence (DNA): TGCGCCAGCAGCCAAGCCCCGGGACTAGCGTCTCAAGAGACCCAGTACTTC.

V gene TRBV10-2 combines with J gene TRBJ2-2; D not certain. Germline V lookup: CDR1 WSHSY, CDR2 SAAADI. The CDR3 contains 13 residues. V was clipped by 6 bases and J by 0 bases, with 5 bases between them. The CDR3 coding sequence is TGCGCCAGCAGGGAAACGAACACCGGGGAGCTGTTTTTT. Residues: CASRETNTGELFF.

This sequence joins TRBV5-1 and TRBJ2-5; D tentatively reads TRBD1 or TRBD2 (5 bases each). This CDR3 is 16 amino acids long. With 0 bases removed from V and 1 base from J, the gap between germline ends came to 13 bases. Per the germline V gene, CDR1 is SGHRS and CDR2 is YFSETQ. CDR3 protein: CASSLGGNPFQETQYF. The CDR3 region has the DNA TGCGCCAGCAGCTTGGGGGGGAATCCTTTCCAAGAGACCCAGTACTTC.

The gene calls are TRBV30 and TRBJ2-2; no firm D call. The V end lost 1 base, the J end lost 1 base, and 7 bases lay between the germline ends. The germline gives CDR1 GTSNPN, CDR2 SVGIG (reference sequence). This CDR3 contains 14 residues. In nucleotides, the CDR3 is TGTGCCTGGAGTGACGGGTGGAACACCGGGGAGCTGTTTTTT. Protein product: CAWSDGWNTGELFF.

The chain has TRBV6-1 and TRBJ1-5; possibly TRBD1 for D (5 bases). The CDR3 runs 15 residues. Germline lookup yields CDR1 MNHNS and CDR2 SASEGT. The germline V and J ends were trimmed by 1 base and 6 bases, with 13 bases remaining between them. CDR3 sequence reads: CASSEVTGVGQPQHF. The CDR3 coding sequence is TGTGCCAGCAGTGAAGTTACGGGGGTGGGTCAGCCCCAGCATTTT.

The chain recombines TRBV5-1 with TRBJ1-1, with D unresolved. CDR3 length equals 13 residues. Looked up from germline, CDR1 is SGHRS and CDR2 is YFSETQ. V shed 7 bases and J shed 2 bases, with 12 bases lying between them. The CDR3 DNA sequence: TGCGCCAGCCACCAGGACCTTAACACTGAAGCTTTCTTT. Its protein is CASHQDLNTEAFF.

The genes are TRBV7-2 and TRBJ2-7, with a tentative D call TRBD2 (6 bases). The V gene's germline CDR1 is SGHTA and CDR2 FQGNSA. This CDR3 has 14 amino acids. V was trimmed by 4 bases and J by 3 bases, leaving 13 bases between them. CDR3 residues: CASSSGGTDYEQYF. DNA of the CDR3: TGTGCCAGCAGCTCAGGAGGGACTGACTACGAGCAGTACTTC.

This clone was observed once. The rearrangement joins TRBV18 to TRBJ2-2, with 11 nucleotides matching TRBD1. This CDR3 has 17 amino acids. Germline V CDR1 and CDR2: KGHSH, LQKENI. Losses at the gene ends were 4 bases for V and 5 bases for J; bases not matched to a gene: 9. This CDR3 is CASSQLPGQGVTGELFF. CDR3 sequence (DNA): TGTGCCAGCTCACAACTGCCGGGACAGGGGGTAACCGGGGAGCTGTTTTTT.

As for this clone: Other nucleotide sequences in the sample specify the same CDR3. The chain couples TRBV7-9 to TRBJ2-1; 9 bases are shared with TRBD2. CDR1 is SEHNR and CDR2 is FQNEAQ in the germline V gene (reference sequence). The CDR3 loop spans 15 amino acids. Trimming cost V 2 bases and J 7 bases; bases outside gene matches: 6. The CDR3 DNA is TGTGCCAGCAGCTTACGAGCGGGGGGTAGGAATGAGCAGTTCTTC. It is translated as CASSLRAGGRNEQFF. The entire variable domain, with the rest obtained from reference TRBV7-9 and TRBJ2-1, is as follows: DTGVSQNPRHKITKRGQNVTFRCDPISEHNRLYWYRQTLGQGPEFLTYFQNEAQLEKSRLLSDRFSAERPKGSFSTLEIQRTEQGDSAMYLCASSLRAGGRNEQFFGPGTRLTVL.

This sequence joins TRBV7-2 and TRBJ2-3; D gene ambiguous. The CDR3 loop spans 13 amino acids. Trimming cost V 7 bases and J 9 bases, with 17 bases left between them. Germline CDR1 and CDR2: SGHTA and FQGNSA. The CDR3 coding sequence is TGTGCCAGCACCCGCGTCCCGGGCTCGACGCAGTATTTT. As protein: CASTRVPGSTQYF.